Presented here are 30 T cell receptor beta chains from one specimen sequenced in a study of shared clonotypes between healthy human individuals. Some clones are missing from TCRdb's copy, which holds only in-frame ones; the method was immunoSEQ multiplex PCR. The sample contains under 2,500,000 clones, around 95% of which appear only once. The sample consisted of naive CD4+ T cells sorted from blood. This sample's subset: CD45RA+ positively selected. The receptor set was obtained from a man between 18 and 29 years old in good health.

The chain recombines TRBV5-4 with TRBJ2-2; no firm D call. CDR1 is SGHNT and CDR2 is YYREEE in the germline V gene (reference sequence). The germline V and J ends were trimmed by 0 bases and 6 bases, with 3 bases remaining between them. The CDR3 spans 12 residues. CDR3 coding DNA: TGTGCCAGCAGCTTGGTCCCCGGGGAGCTGTTTTTT. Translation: CASSLVPGELFF.

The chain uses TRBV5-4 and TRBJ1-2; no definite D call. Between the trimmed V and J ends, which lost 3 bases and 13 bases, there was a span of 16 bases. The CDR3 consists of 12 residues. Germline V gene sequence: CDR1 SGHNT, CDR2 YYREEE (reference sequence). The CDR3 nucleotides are TGTGCCAGCAGCTCCACCTCCGGGCTGGGCACCTTC. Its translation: CASSSTSGLGTF.

CDR3 sequence reads: CASSGSSFQETQYF. DNA of the CDR3: TGCGCCAGCAGTGGGTCGAGCTTTCAAGAGACCCAGTACTTC. This rearrangement joins TRBV10-2 to TRBJ2-5; no clear D. The CDR3 is 14 amino acids. In germline, CDR1 is WSHSY, CDR2 SAAADI. The V end lost 4 bases, the J end lost 2 bases, and 11 bases lay between the germline ends.

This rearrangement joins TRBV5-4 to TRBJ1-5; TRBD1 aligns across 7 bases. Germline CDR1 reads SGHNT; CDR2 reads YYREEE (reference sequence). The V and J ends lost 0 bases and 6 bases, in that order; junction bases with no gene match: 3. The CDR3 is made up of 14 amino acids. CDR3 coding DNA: TGTGCCAGCAGCTTGGAGGGGGCCAGTCAGCCCCAGCATTTT. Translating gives CASSLEGASQPQHF.

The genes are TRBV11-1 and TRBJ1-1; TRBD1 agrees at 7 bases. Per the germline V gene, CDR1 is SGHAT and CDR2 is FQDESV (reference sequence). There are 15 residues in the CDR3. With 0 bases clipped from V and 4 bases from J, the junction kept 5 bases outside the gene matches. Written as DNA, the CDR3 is TGTGCCAGCAGCTTAGCTCGGCCAGGGGGCACTGAAGCTTTCTTT. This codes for CASSLARPGGTEAFF.

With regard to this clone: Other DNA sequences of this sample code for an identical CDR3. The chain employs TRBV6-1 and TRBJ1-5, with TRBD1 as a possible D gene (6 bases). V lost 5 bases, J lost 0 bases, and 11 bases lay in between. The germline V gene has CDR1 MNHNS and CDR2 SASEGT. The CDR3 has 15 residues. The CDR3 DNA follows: TGTGCCAGCAGTTCACAGGGTTATAGCAATCAGCCCCAGCATTTT. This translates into CASSSQGYSNQPQHF.

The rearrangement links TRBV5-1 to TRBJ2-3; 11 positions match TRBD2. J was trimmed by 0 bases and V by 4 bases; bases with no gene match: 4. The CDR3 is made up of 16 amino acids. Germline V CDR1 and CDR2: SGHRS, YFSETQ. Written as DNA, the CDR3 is TGCGCCAGCAGCCAGACTAGCGGGGCTAGCACAGATACGCAGTATTTT. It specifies CASSQTSGASTDTQYF.

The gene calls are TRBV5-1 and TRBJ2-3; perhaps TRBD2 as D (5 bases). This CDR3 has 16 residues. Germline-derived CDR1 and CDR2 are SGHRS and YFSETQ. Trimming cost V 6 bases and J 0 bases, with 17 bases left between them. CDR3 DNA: TGCGCCAGCACCCCGGGAAGATCGTCGAGCACAGATACGCAGTATTTT. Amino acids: CASTPGRSSSTDTQYF.

CDR3: CAWSVAGATDTQYF. The CDR3 DNA reads TGTGCCTGGAGTGTAGCGGGGGCCACAGATACGCAGTATTTT. V is TRBV30 and J is TRBJ2-3, with 8 positions matching TRBD2. CDR3 length: 14 amino acids. The junction had 1 base not matched to a gene; V was cut back by 0 bases and J by 2 bases. Germline assignment: CDR1 GTSNPN and CDR2 SVGIG (reference sequence).

The CDR3 loop is CASSPADGGYTF. In DNA form, the CDR3 reads TGCGCCAGCAGCCCCGCGGACGGTGGCTACACCTTC. The rearrangement links TRBV5-1 to TRBJ1-2; the D is unclear. Germline V gives CDR1 SGHRS, CDR2 YFSETQ. Trimming cost V 4 bases and J 7 bases, with 11 bases left between them. CDR3 length: 12 residues.

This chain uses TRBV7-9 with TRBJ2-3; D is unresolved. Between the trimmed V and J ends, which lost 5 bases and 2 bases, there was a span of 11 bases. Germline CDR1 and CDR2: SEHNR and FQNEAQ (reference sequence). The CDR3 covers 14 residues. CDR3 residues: CASSVTKPTDTQYF. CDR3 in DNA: TGTGCCAGCAGCGTCACAAAGCCCACAGATACGCAGTATTTT. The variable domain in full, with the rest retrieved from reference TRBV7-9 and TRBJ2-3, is DTGVSQNPRHKITKRGQNVTFRCDPISEHNRLYWYRQTLGQGPEFLTYFQNEAQLEKSRLLSDRFSAERPKGSFSTLEIQRTEQGDSAMYLCASSVTKPTDTQYFGPGTRLTVL.

CDR3 nucleotide sequence: TGTGCCAGCAGTTATACGGCCCGGCGGGGTCCCGGGGAGCTGTTTTTT. It yields the protein CASSYTARRGPGELFF. The chain combines TRBV6-5 with TRBJ2-2; a weak D match, TRBD2 (6 bases). Germline loops: CDR1 MNHEY, CDR2 SVGAGI. The V end lost 3 bases, the J end lost 6 bases, and 17 bases lay between the germline ends. The CDR3 is 16 residues long.

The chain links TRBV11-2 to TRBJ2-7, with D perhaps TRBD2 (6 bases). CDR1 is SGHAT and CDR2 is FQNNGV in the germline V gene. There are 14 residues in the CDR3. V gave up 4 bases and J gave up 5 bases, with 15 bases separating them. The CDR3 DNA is TGTGCCAGCAGCTGGCGGGGCCTCGTCGACGAGCAGTACTTC. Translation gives CASSWRGLVDEQYF.

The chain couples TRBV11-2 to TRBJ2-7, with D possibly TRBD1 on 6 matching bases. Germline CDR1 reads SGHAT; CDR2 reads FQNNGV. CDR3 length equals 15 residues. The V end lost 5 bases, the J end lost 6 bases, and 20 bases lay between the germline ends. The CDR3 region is CASSTQDSRVVEQYF. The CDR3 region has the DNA TGTGCCAGCAGCACTCAGGACAGTCGGGTTGTCGAGCAGTACTTC.

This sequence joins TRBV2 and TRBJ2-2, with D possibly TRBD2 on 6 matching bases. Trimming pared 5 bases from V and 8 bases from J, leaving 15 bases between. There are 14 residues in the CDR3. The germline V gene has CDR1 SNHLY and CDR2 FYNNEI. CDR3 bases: TGTGCCAGCAGTCCCGGAGGGGCGTCGGGGGAGCTGTTTTTT. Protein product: CASSPGGASGELFF.

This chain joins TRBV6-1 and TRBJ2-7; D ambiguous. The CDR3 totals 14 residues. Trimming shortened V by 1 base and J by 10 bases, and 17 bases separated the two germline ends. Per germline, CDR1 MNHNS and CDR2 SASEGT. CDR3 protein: CASSEGQTPPTQYF. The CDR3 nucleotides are TGTGCCAGCAGTGAAGGGCAGACCCCACCAACCCAGTACTTC.

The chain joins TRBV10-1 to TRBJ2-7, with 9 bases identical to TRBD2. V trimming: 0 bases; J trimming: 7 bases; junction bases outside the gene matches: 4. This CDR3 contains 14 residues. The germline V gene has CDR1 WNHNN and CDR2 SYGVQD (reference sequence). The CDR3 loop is CASSESSGSREQYF. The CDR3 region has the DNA TGCGCCAGCAGTGAGTCTAGCGGGAGTAGGGAGCAGTACTTC.

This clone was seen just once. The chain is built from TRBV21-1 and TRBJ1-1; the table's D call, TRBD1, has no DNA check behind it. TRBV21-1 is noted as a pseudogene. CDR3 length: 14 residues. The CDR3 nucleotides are TGTGCCAGCAGCATAACCAGGGGGAACACTGAAGCTTTCTTT. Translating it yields CASSITRGNTEAFF.

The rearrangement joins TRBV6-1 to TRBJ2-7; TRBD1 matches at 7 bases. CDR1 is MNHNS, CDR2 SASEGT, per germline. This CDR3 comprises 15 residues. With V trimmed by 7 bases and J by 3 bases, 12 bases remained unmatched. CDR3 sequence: CASTPTIGTVYEQYF. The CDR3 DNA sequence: TGTGCCAGCACTCCGACGATTGGGACAGTCTACGAGCAGTACTTC.

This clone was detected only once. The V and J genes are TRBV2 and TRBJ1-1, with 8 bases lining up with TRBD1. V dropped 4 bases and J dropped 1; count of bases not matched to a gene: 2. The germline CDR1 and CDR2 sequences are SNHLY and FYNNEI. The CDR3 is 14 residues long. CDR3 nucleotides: TGTGCCAGCAGTGGACAGGGGAGGAACACTGAAGCTTTCTTT. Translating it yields CASSGQGRNTEAFF. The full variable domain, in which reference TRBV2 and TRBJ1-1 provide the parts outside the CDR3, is EPEVTQTPSHQVTQMGQEVILRCVPISNHLYFYWYRQILGQKVEFLVSFYNNEISEKSEIFDDQFSVERPDGSNFTLKIRSTKLEDSAMYFCASSGQGRNTEAFFGQGTRLTVV.

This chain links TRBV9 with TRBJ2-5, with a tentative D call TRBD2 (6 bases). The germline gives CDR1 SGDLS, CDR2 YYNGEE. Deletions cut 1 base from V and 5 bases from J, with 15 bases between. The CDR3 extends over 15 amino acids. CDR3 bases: TGTGCCAGCAGCGTATTCGGGGGAGAGGGGGAGACCCAGTACTTC. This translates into CASSVFGGEGETQYF.

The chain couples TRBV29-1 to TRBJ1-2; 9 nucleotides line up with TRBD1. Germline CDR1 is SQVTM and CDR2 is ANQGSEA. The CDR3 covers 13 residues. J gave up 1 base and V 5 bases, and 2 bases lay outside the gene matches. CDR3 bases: TGCAGCGTTCGGGACAGGGATAACTATGGCTACACCTTC. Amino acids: CSVRDRDNYGYTF.

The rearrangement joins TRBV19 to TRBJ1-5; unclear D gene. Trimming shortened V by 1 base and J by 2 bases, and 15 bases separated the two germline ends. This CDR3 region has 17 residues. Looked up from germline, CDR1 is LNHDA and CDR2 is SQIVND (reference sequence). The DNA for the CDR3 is TGTGCCAGTAGTATAGCTAATACAGCCGCTGGCAATCAGCCCCAGCATTTT. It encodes CASSIANTAAGNQPQHF.

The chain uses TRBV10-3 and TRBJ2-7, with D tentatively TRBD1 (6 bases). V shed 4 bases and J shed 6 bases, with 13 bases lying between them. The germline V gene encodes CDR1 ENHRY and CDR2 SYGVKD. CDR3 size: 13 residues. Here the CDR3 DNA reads TGTGCCATCAGTGCAAACAGGGCTAGCGAGCAGTACTTC. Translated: CAISANRASEQYF.

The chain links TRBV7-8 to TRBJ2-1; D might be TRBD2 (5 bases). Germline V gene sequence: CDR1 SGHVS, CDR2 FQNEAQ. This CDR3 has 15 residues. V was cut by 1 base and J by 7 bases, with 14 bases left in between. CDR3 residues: CASSLDVVRRNEQFF. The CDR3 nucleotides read TGTGCCAGCAGCTTAGATGTGGTCCGGAGGAATGAGCAGTTCTTC.

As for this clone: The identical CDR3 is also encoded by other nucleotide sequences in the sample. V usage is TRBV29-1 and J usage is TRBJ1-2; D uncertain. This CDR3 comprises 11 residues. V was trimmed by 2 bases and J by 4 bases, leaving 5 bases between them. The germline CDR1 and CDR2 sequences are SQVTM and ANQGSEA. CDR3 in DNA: TGCAGCGTTGAACTCGGCTATGGCTACACCTTC. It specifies CSVELGYGYTF. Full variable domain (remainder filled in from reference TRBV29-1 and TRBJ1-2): SAVISQKPSRDICQRGTSLTIQCQVDSQVTMMFWYRQQPGQSLTLIATANQGSEATYESGFVIDKFPISRPNLTFSTLTVSNMSPEDSSIYLCSVELGYGYTFGSGTRLTVV.

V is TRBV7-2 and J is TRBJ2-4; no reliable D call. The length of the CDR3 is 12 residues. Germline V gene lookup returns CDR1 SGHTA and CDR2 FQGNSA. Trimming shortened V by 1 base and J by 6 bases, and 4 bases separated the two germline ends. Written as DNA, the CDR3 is TGTGCCAGCAGCTTAGACACAAACATTCAGTACTTC. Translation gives CASSLDTNIQYF.

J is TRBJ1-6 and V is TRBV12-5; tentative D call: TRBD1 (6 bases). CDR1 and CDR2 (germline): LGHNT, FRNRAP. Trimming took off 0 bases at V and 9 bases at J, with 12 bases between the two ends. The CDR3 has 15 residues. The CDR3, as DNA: TGTGCTAGTGGTTTGGTACTAGGACAGCCTTCACCCCTCCACTTT. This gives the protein CASGLVLGQPSPLHF.

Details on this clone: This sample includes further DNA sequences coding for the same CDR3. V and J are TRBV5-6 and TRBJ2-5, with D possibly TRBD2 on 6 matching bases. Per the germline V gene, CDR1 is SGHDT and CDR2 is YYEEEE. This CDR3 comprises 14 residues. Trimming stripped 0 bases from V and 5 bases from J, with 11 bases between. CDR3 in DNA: TGTGCCAGCAGCTTGGGTGGCGGGATTGAGACCCAGTACTTC. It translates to CASSLGGGIETQYF.

CDR3 loop: CASSPIRTSTNEKLFF. As DNA, the CDR3 is TGCGCCAGCAGCCCGATTCGGACATCAACTAATGAAAAACTGTTTTTT. This chain joins TRBV4-1 and TRBJ1-4; D possibly corresponds to TRBD1 (5 bases). Germline CDR1 MGHRA, CDR2 YSYEKL. The CDR3 has 16 residues. Trimming cost V 4 bases and J 0 bases, with 12 bases left between them.